The 30 T cell receptor beta chains in this list originate from one sample, sequenced in a study of CXCR3-negative and CXCR3-positive naive CD8 T cells. Overall study findings and caveats: More hydrophobic TRB CDR3s occurred in CXCR3-positive than in CXCR3-negative naive cells.

For these TCRs, the target antigens are not known. TRB cDNA libraries were made by UMI-labeled 5' RACE. From the 5' RACE reads, TCRdb lists one entry per CDR3 protein and no DNA. The table for this sample gives 75,000 to 100,000 distinct CDR3 sequences. The sequencing input was naive CXCR3+ CD8+ T cells from blood. Subset reported: CD45RO-CCR7+CD27+CD95- naive CD8+ T cells expressing CXCR3 (TNR3+). The receptors were gathered from a human donor in good health. Some clones in this sample may be carry-over from other donors' samples.

This chain links TRBV29-1 with TRBJ2-2. The CDR3 totals 12 residues. CDR1 and CDR2 (germline): SQVTM, ANQGSEA. The CDR3 is CSIVRSSGELFF.

The chain links TRBV5-1 to TRBJ2-1; TCRdb's D gene call, TRBD1, goes unchecked for lack of DNA. The CDR3 totals 14 residues. The germline gives CDR1 SGHRS, CDR2 YFSETQ. The CDR3 loop reads CASSPDRGGNEQFF. Based on the CDR3 plus reference TRBV5-1 and TRBJ2-1, the full variable domain is KAGVTQTPRYLIKTRGQQVTLSCSPISGHRSVSWYQQTPGQGLQFLFEYFSETQRNKGNFPGRFSGRQFSNSRSEMNVSTLELGDSALYLCASSPDRGGNEQFFGPGTRLTVL.

The rearrangement joins TRBV7-2 to TRBJ2-3. Per the germline V gene, CDR1 is SGHTA and CDR2 is FQGNSA. CDR3 size: 12 residues. The chain's CDR3 is CASSLLTDTQYF.

This chain connects TRBV10-3 to TRBJ2-1; with no DNA, the TCRdb D assignment of TRBD2 cannot be verified. This CDR3 spans 17 amino acids. The germline gives CDR1 ENHRY, CDR2 SYGVKD. CDR3: CAISESTPSGAINEQFF.

The chain recombines TRBV20-1 with TRBJ2-7; with no DNA, the TCRdb D assignment of TRBD2 cannot be verified. CDR3 size: 15 residues. CDR1 and CDR2 (germline): DFQATT, SNEGSKA (reference sequence). The CDR3 here is CSADSGGTPYYEQYF.

This chain uses TRBV7-9 with TRBJ2-1. The CDR3 is 13 residues long. From germline, CDR1 is SEHNR and CDR2 FQNEAQ (reference sequence). The CDR3 is CASSLALMNEQFF.

This rearrangement joins TRBV25-1 to TRBJ1-3; TCRdb returns TRBD1, unconfirmable since there is no DNA. The CDR3 spans 12 residues. In germline, CDR1 is MGHDK, CDR2 SYGVNS. CDR3 sequence reads: CASSPGGNTIYF.

J is TRBJ2-7 and V is TRBV19. The CDR3 totals 13 residues. Germline V gene sequence: CDR1 LNHDA, CDR2 SQIVND (reference sequence). CDR3 amino acids: CASSISTNYEQYF.

V and J are TRBV12-3 or TRBV12-4 and TRBJ2-2; the TRBD1 assignment by TCRdb is unverifiable without DNA. The CDR3 covers 14 residues. The CDR3 is CASSPYRGTGELFF.

The chain uses TRBV7-3 and TRBJ2-2. Germline V CDR1 and CDR2: SGHTA, FQGTGA. The CDR3 loop spans 17 amino acids. CDR3 residues: CASSLTGMTANTGELFF.

The J gene is TRBJ2-7, the V gene TRBV29-1; TCRdb calls TRBD1, which cannot be checked without DNA. CDR3 length: 13 amino acids. The V gene's germline CDR1 is SQVTM and CDR2 ANQGSEA. This CDR3 is CSVRDRISYEQYF.

V is TRBV27 and J is TRBJ2-7; checking the TCRdb D call of TRBD1 is not possible without DNA. The CDR3 has 16 residues. The germline V gene has CDR1 MNHEY and CDR2 SMNVEV (reference sequence). The CDR3: CASSWDRGRLSYEQYF.

The V gene is TRBV7-6, the J gene TRBJ2-7; TCRdb's D call, TRBD2, is unchecked because there is no DNA. This CDR3 spans 16 amino acids. CDR1 is SGHVS and CDR2 is FNYEAQ in the germline V gene. The chain's CDR3 is CASSLAVGPVSYEQYF.

This chain connects TRBV19 to TRBJ2-7; TCRdb proposes TRBD2, but this gene call is untestable without DNA. CDR1 is LNHDA and CDR2 is SQIVND in the germline V gene (reference sequence). This CDR3 comprises 14 residues. CDR3 region: CASSVRWTNYEQYF.

The V call is TRBV28, the J call TRBJ2-1; no DNA is available, so the TRBD1 call from TCRdb remains unchecked. Germline CDR1 is MDHEN and CDR2 is SYDVKM. This CDR3 has 15 residues. CDR3 amino acids: CASSRPGQAYNEQFF.

V and J are TRBV4-2 and TRBJ1-2. Per germline, CDR1 LGHNA and CDR2 YNFKEQ. The CDR3 covers 14 residues. CDR3 loop: CASSQDGGDYGYTF.

The genes are TRBV12-3 or TRBV12-4 and TRBJ2-7; no DNA is available, so the TRBD1 call from TCRdb remains unchecked. CDR3 length equals 15 residues. This chain's CDR3 is CASRPQGSSSYEQYF.

The chain joins TRBV10-1 to TRBJ1-6; absent DNA, TCRdb's TRBD1 call cannot be checked. This CDR3 region has 12 residues. The V gene's germline CDR1 is WNHNN and CDR2 SYGVQD (reference sequence). CDR3 region: CTYRGGYSPLHF.

The chain combines TRBV4-3 with TRBJ2-7; TCRdb names TRBD1, which stays unverified in the absence of DNA. Per germline, CDR1 LGHNA and CDR2 YSLEER. The CDR3 length is 15 residues. The CDR3 is CASSLTTGLNYEQYF.

The chain employs TRBV14 and TRBJ1-2. The CDR3 has 11 residues. Germline CDR1 is SGHDN and CDR2 is FVKESK. CDR3 protein: CASSQDLNVRF.

The rearrangement joins TRBV6-5 to TRBJ2-3. Per the germline V gene, CDR1 is MNHEY and CDR2 is SVGAGI. The CDR3 spans 17 residues. The chain's CDR3 is CASSYPRGESSTDTQYF.

CDR3: CASSTGRAGHSNQPQHF. V gene TRBV6-6 combines with J gene TRBJ1-5; TCRdb's assignment of TRBD1 cannot be checked, as there is no DNA. This CDR3 contains 17 residues. The V gene's germline CDR1 is MNHNY and CDR2 SVGAGI (reference sequence).

The rearrangement links TRBV5-1 to TRBJ2-7. This CDR3 has 14 residues. Germline V gene lookup returns CDR1 SGHRS and CDR2 YFSETQ. CDR3 sequence reads: CASSWDSHSYEQYF. The whole variable domain, filled in from reference TRBV5-1 and TRBJ2-7, reads KAGVTQTPRYLIKTRGQQVTLSCSPISGHRSVSWYQQTPGQGLQFLFEYFSETQRNKGNFPGRFSGRQFSNSRSEMNVSTLELGDSALYLCASSWDSHSYEQYFGPGTRLTVT.

This CDR3 reads CASSYRTSGDTDTQYF. V usage is TRBV6-2 or TRBV6-3 and J usage is TRBJ2-3; no DNA is available, so the TRBD2 call from TCRdb remains unchecked. CDR1 and CDR2 (germline): MNHEY, SVGEGT. The CDR3 is 16 amino acids.

The chain recombines TRBV7-8 with TRBJ2-1; the D call of TRBD2 rests on TCRdb alone, since no DNA is present to check it. CDR1 SGHVS and CDR2 FQNEAQ come from the germline V gene. The CDR3 has 17 residues. The CDR3 loop is CASSSPPSGGQYNEQFF.

The V gene is TRBV29-1, the J gene TRBJ2-2. CDR1 is SQVTM, CDR2 ANQGSEA, per germline. CDR3 length equals 12 residues. CDR3 residues: CSVSVAAGELFF.

J is TRBJ2-7 and V is TRBV6-5; the TCRdb D gene call, TRBD1, has no DNA to confirm it. CDR3 length: 17 amino acids. CDR1 is MNHEY, CDR2 SVGAGI, per germline. The CDR3 protein is CASSYNHRGYPPYEQYF.

This chain uses TRBV7-8 with TRBJ2-7; TCRdb returns TRBD1, unconfirmable since there is no DNA. This CDR3 region has 12 residues. CDR1 and CDR2 from the germline V gene are SGHVS and FQNEAQ. The CDR3 here is CASSSITGEQYF.

CDR3 loop: CATLRGYNEQFF. The genes are TRBV28 and TRBJ2-1; as DNA is missing, the TRBD1 call by TCRdb cannot be tested. The CDR3 is 12 amino acids. The germline CDR1 and CDR2 sequences are MDHEN and SYDVKM.

This sequence joins TRBV28 and TRBJ2-5; TCRdb designates TRBD2, a call that cannot be tested without DNA. The CDR3 runs to 15 residues. Germline V gene data show CDR1 as MDHEN and CDR2 as SYDVKM. The CDR3 sequence is CASRGLADGVETQYF.